This T cell receptor (beta chain) was obtained from a study of cytotoxic CD8 clonotypes in ibrutinib-treated CLL. Study results and caveats: Clonality went up at ibrutinib response and then declined back toward baseline at progression.

Produced via immunoSEQ multiplex PCR; TCRdb's table is partial and in-frame only. The sample lists just over 200,000 clones, around 75% occurring once. Comments on this clone: The target antigen is unknown.

With 0 bases removed from V and 2 bases from J, the gap between germline ends came to 17 bases. CDR3 length: 19 amino acids. Germline loops: CDR1 SGHTA, CDR2 FQGNSA. Sample: PBMCs, taken after 12 months of ibrutinib treatment. This clonotype was sampled from a human donor with chronic lymphocytic leukemia. J is TRBJ1-6 and V is TRBV7-2, with D possibly TRBD1 on 6 matching bases. CDR3 region: CASSLAYPQGRTYNSPLHF. The CDR3 coding sequence is TGTGCCAGCAGCTTAGCGTATCCCCAGGGGAGGACCTATAATTCACCCCTCCACTTT. Full variable domain (missing parts from reference TRBV7-2 and TRBJ1-6): GAGVSQSPSNKVTEKGKDVELRCDPISGHTALYWYRQSLGQGLEFLIYFQGNSAPDKSGLPSDRFSAERTGGSVSTLTIQRTQQEDSAVYLCASSLAYPQGRTYNSPLHFGNGTRLTVT.